The 21 T cell receptor beta chains in this list originate from one sample, sequenced in a study of blood T cells in healthy people across ages. A second PCR, run for about 6 to 11 cycles, used a sample-barcoded 5' primer plus a J-beta primer mix. In TCRdb, the 5' RACE reads were re-called with MiXCR into one record per CDR3 protein. The table records about 670,000 distinct CDR3 sequences, roughly 43% of them present only once. The sample comprised blood. These receptors all stem from an elderly man in good health.

This clonotype was seen many times. This chain joins TRBV7-2 and TRBJ1-2, with TRBD1 matching 7 bases. The junction had 7 bases not matched to a gene; V was cut back by 4 bases and J by 5 bases. Per the germline V gene, CDR1 is SGHTA and CDR2 is FQGNSA. This CDR3 is 14 amino acids long. The CDR3 loop reads CASSSRQGMYGYTF. The DNA for the CDR3 is TGTGCCAGCAGCTCTAGACAGGGAATGTATGGCTACACCTTC.

This clonotype was picked up a small number of times. This sequence joins TRBV28 and TRBJ2-7, with D possibly being TRBD2 (5 bases). Looked up from germline, CDR1 is MDHEN and CDR2 is SYDVKM. The CDR3 extends over 12 amino acids. Between the trimmed V and J ends, which lost 8 bases and 0 bases, there was a span of 8 bases. CDR3 bases: TGTGCCAGCGAGGGAAGCTCCTACGAGCAGTACTTC. This translates into CASEGSSYEQYF.

For this clonotype: This sequence may be a read error, since a much larger clone differs from it by one base. The chain combines TRBV6-2 or TRBV6-3 with TRBJ2-3; 11 nucleotides align to TRBD2. The trim removed 4 bases at V and 5 bases at J, leaving 14 bases unmatched. Germline V gene sequence: CDR1 MNHEY, CDR2 SVGEGT. The CDR3 totals 18 residues. CDR3 amino acids: CASSSRMVAGGEEDTQYF. The CDR3 DNA reads as TGTGCCAGCAGTTCCCGAATGGTAGCGGGAGGGGAAGAAGATACGCAGTATTTT.

The V and J genes are TRBV6-4 and TRBJ2-3; 9 nucleotides align to TRBD2. CDR1 is MRHNA, CDR2 SNTAGT, per germline. The CDR3 covers 16 residues. The V segment lost 5 bases and the J segment 5 bases; nucleotides outside the gene matches: 11. The CDR3 reads CASSQNSGSRGDTQYF. Here the CDR3 DNA reads TGTGCCAGCAGTCAGAATAGCGGGAGCCGAGGAGATACGCAGTATTTT.

V is TRBV5-6 and J is TRBJ2-1, with D hard to call. This CDR3 spans 14 amino acids. The germline gives CDR1 SGHDT, CDR2 YYEEEE. With 4 bases removed from V and 8 bases from J, the gap between germline ends came to 16 bases. The CDR3 reads CASSPVQSGHEQFF. The CDR3 bases are TGTGCCAGCAGCCCCGTTCAATCCGGCCATGAGCAGTTCTTC.

J is TRBJ1-5 and V is TRBV5-1; a weak D match, TRBD1 (6 bases). The CDR3 has 15 residues. Germline V gene sequence: CDR1 SGHRS, CDR2 YFSETQ. V shed 5 bases and J shed 7 bases, with 19 bases lying between them. CDR3: CASSSVGGQGQPQHF. CDR3 bases: TGCGCCAGCAGTTCCGTTGGGGGGCAGGGGCAGCCCCAGCATTTT.

The rearrangement joins TRBV5-1 to TRBJ1-2, with no clear D. Germline assignment: CDR1 SGHRS and CDR2 YFSETQ. The V and J ends lost 2 bases and 5 bases respectively, with 16 bases between them. The CDR3 totals 15 residues. The CDR3 region has the DNA TGCGCCAGCAGCTTTCGGAGAGCGAATCCTTATGGCTACACCTTC. Protein product: CASSFRRANPYGYTF.

This clonotype was seen only a few times. V usage is TRBV7-2 and J usage is TRBJ2-3; D possibly uses TRBD1 or TRBD2 (5 bases each). The CDR3 spans 13 residues. CDR1 and CDR2 (germline): SGHTA, FQGNSA. V was trimmed by 5 bases and J by 4 bases, leaving 10 bases between them. The DNA of the CDR3 is TGTGCCAGCAGCCAGGGACGTTCAGATACGCAGTATTTT. It specifies CASSQGRSDTQYF.

This clonotype showed up just a few times. The chain employs TRBV27 and TRBJ2-1; 10 bases match TRBD2. The germline CDR1 and CDR2 sequences are MNHEY and SMNVEV (reference sequence). J was trimmed by 9 bases and V by 6 bases; bases with no gene match: 11. There are 15 residues in the CDR3. This CDR3 reads CASRRGPSGSVEQFF. Here the CDR3 DNA reads TGTGCCAGCAGAAGAGGGCCTAGCGGGAGTGTTGAGCAGTTCTTC.

This chain links TRBV12-3 or TRBV12-4 with TRBJ2-5; D gene unclear. This CDR3 has 12 residues. Trimming removed 8 bases from V and 0 bases from J, with 7 bases in between. CDR3 sequence reads: CASGEYQETQYF. The CDR3 DNA is TGTGCCAGCGGAGAGTACCAAGAGACCCAGTACTTC.

The rearrangement uses TRBV20-1 and TRBJ2-5, with 11 bases lining up with TRBD2. The CDR3 is 17 amino acids. Unmatched junction bases numbered 23, after V lost 5 bases and J lost 12 bases. Germline V lookup: CDR1 DFQATT, CDR2 SNEGSKA (reference sequence). CDR3 in DNA: TGCAGTGCTTGTCATTATTCTACGGGACTAGCGGACGAAGATGAGTACTTC. This sequence encodes CSACHYSTGLADEDEYF.

The V gene is TRBV6-1, the J gene TRBJ2-1, with 10 bases lining up with TRBD1. Trimming at V came to 8 bases and at J to 6 bases, leaving 13 bases not matched to a gene. Germline V lookup: CDR1 MNHNS, CDR2 SASEGT. The CDR3 consists of 16 residues. The CDR3 DNA reads TGTGCCAGCTCGACGACGGGACAGGGGAGTGCCAATGAGCAGTTCTTC. Protein product: CASSTTGQGSANEQFF.

This clonotype was detected many times. The chain recombines TRBV4-1 with TRBJ2-3; 13 bases are shared with TRBD2. CDR1 and CDR2 (germline): MGHRA, YSYEKL. V lost 4 bases, J lost 4 bases, and 5 bases stayed unmatched. The CDR3 consists of 16 residues. DNA for the CDR3: TGCGCCAGCAGCCGACTAGCGGGGGGCCCCCCAGATACGCAGTATTTT. Amino acids: CASSRLAGGPPDTQYF.

The rearrangement uses TRBV12-3 or TRBV12-4 and TRBJ1-1; possibly TRBD1 for D (5 bases). V dropped 4 bases and J dropped 5 bases, with 11 bases sitting between them. The CDR3 spans 13 residues. The CDR3 reads CASSWTSGTEAFF. The DNA of the CDR3 is TGTGCCAGCAGTTGGACAAGCGGGACTGAAGCTTTCTTT.

This clonotype was recorded at least ten times. The rearrangement joins TRBV9 to TRBJ2-7, with 7 positions matching TRBD1. V was clipped by 0 bases and J by 2 bases; unmatched bases: 5. Germline V gives CDR1 SGDLS, CDR2 YYNGEE. This CDR3 spans 15 amino acids. The CDR3 DNA reads TGTGCCAGCAGCGTAGCCGGGACAGAGACCTACGAGCAGTACTTC. Amino acids: CASSVAGTETYEQYF.

There are a few counts of this clonotype. V is TRBV7-9 and J is TRBJ1-5; 12 bases map to TRBD1. Germline values: CDR1 SEHNR, CDR2 FQNEAQ (reference sequence). This CDR3 spans 16 amino acids. After removal of 1 base from V and 7 bases from J, the junction contained 5 bases not matched to a gene. In DNA, the CDR3 is TGTGCCAGCAGCTTAGAGGGGACAGGGGGCGGCCAGCCCCAGCATTTT. Its protein product is CASSLEGTGGGQPQHF.

The chain employs TRBV6-5 and TRBJ1-2; 7 nucleotides match TRBD1. CDR1 is MNHEY and CDR2 is SVGAGI in the germline V gene. The CDR3 has 16 residues. Losses at the gene ends were 8 bases for V and 0 bases for J; bases not matched to a gene: 12. The CDR3 DNA sequence: TGTGCCAGCCACGATACAGGGGCAAGAGCTAACTATGGCTACACCTTC. It encodes CASHDTGARANYGYTF.

The CDR3 spells CASSLAGLNEKLFF. The DNA for the CDR3 is TGTGCCAGCAGCTTAGCGGGCCTGAATGAAAAACTGTTTTTT. This rearrangement joins TRBV7-2 to TRBJ1-4, with no clear D. Germline lookup yields CDR1 SGHTA and CDR2 FQGNSA. Trimming stripped 0 bases from V and 5 bases from J, with 7 bases between. This CDR3 has 14 residues.

This sequence joins TRBV5-6 and TRBJ2-1, with 12 positions matching TRBD2. CDR1 and CDR2 (germline): SGHDT, YYEEEE. The V and J ends lost 3 bases and 7 bases, in that order; junction bases with no gene match: 5. This CDR3 is 15 amino acids long. The CDR3 reads CASSSSGGAWNEQFF. The CDR3 DNA sequence: TGTGCCAGCAGCTCTAGCGGGGGGGCCTGGAATGAGCAGTTCTTC.

V gene TRBV5-1 combines with J gene TRBJ2-3, with 9 positions matching TRBD1. Germline V gene sequence: CDR1 SGHRS, CDR2 YFSETQ. The CDR3 loop spans 17 amino acids. The V gene end was trimmed by 3 bases and the J gene end by 2 bases; junction bases not matched to a gene: 10. The CDR3 DNA reads as TGCGCCAGCAGCTCAACCCCGGGACAGGGAGTCACAGATACGCAGTATTTT. It specifies CASSSTPGQGVTDTQYF.

V and J are TRBV11-2 and TRBJ2-5, with D possibly TRBD1 on 7 matching bases. Trimming left V 1 base short and J 11 bases short, with 29 bases between. Germline loops: CDR1 SGHAT, CDR2 FQNNGV. CDR3 length: 18 residues. The chain's CDR3 is CASSLVPPRAGGLNEQYF. DNA of the CDR3: TGTGCCAGCAGCTTAGTCCCTCCAAGGGCAGGGGGACTCAATGAGCAGTACTTC.